This TCR beta chain originates from a study of T cell responses to AZD1222 COVID-19 vaccine. Study-level findings and limits: Seropositive at baseline were only a handful of AZD1222 recipients.

The CDR3 loop spans 16 amino acids. V was cut by 5 bases and J by 3 bases, with 14 bases left in between. Germline V gives CDR1 SGHTA, CDR2 FQGNSA. Notes on this clone: Antigen specificity is unknown.

Sequencing was performed with immunoSEQ multiplex PCR; in TCRdb, only in-frame clones are kept and a portion is missing. Here the sample spans roughly 80,000 clones, around nine tenths being singletons. The V and J genes are TRBV7-2 and TRBJ2-6; D call uncertain. Sample: peripheral blood, taken on day 0 of MenACWY control vaccination. The receptor was derived from an adult in good health. The CDR3 coding sequence is TGTGCCAGCAGCCCAAGGGTAGGGTTTGGGGCCAACGTCCTGACTTTC. Residues: CASSPRVGFGANVLTF.